Presented here are 3 T cell receptor beta chains from one specimen sequenced in a study of OX40 agonist ivuxolimab in advanced cancers. Data came from immunoSEQ multiplex PCR; TCRdb stores just in-frame clones and leaves some out. The sample carries 60,000 to 75,000 clones, 84% recorded once. Source: CD4+ or CD8+ T cells sorted from blood, taken in a trial of the OX40 agonist ivuxolimab. The receptors come from an adult with an advanced solid tumor such as melanoma, head and neck, liver or kidney cancer.

This sequence joins TRBV7-9 and TRBJ2-5; D possibly corresponds to TRBD2 (5 bases). Gene TRBJ2-7 matches the end of the DNA better, so the J call may be wrong. The CDR3 has 15 amino acids. Germline CDR1 SEHNR, CDR2 FQNEAQ (reference sequence). As DNA, the CDR3 is TGTGCCAGCAGCTCCCGTGAGGGCCGCTCCTACGAGCAGTACTTC. Its protein product is CASSSREGRSYEQYF.

This chain joins TRBV25-1 and TRBJ1-2; weak D call: TRBD1 (5 bases). V was shortened by 2 bases and J by 7 bases, with 11 bases between the two germline ends. Germline-derived CDR1 and CDR2 are MGHDK and SYGVNS. This CDR3 spans 13 amino acids. Written as DNA, the CDR3 is TGTGCCAGCAGTGAACAGGGTTGGTCTGGCTACACCTTC. Translating gives CASSEQGWSGYTF.

V gene TRBV9 combines with J gene TRBJ1-5; 7 nucleotides align to TRBD1. The V and J ends lost 3 bases and 5 bases, in that order; junction bases with no gene match: 5. The CDR3 is 14 residues long. Germline CDR1 is SGDLS and CDR2 is YYNGEE. This CDR3 is CASSGRGRDQPQHF. DNA of the CDR3: TGTGCCAGCAGCGGGAGGGGGCGCGATCAGCCCCAGCATTTT.